These 2 T cell receptor beta chains originate from one sample sequenced in a study of CD8 T cells in ankylosing spondylitis. TCRdb redid the calling of the 5' RACE reads with MiXCR, one entry per CDR3 protein. The data show 150,000 to 250,000 distinct CDR3 sequences, about 13% seen once. The sample consisted of blood, either unsorted or a sorted T cell fraction (not recorded which). All receptors derive from a male donor with ankylosing spondylitis or in good health (not recorded which).

V gene TRBV6-1 combines with J gene TRBJ1-3, with D maybe TRBD1 (6 bases). Trimming pared 5 bases from V and 1 base from J, leaving 21 bases between. Germline CDR1 MNHNS, CDR2 SASEGT. CDR3 length equals 18 residues. The CDR3 protein is CASSTYRDTAVSGNTIYF. As DNA, the CDR3 is TGTGCCAGCAGTACATACCGGGACACCGCTGTTTCTGGAAACACCATATATTTT.

This clonotype occurred a few times. The chain is built from TRBV9 and TRBJ1-2; no clear D gene. Germline loops: CDR1 SGDLS, CDR2 YYNGEE. The CDR3 spans 15 residues. V was cut by 0 bases and J by 4 bases, with 13 bases left in between. CDR3 coding DNA: TGTGCCAGCAGCGTAGACGGCGGAGAAATCTATGGCTACACCTTC. Translation gives CASSVDGGEIYGYTF.